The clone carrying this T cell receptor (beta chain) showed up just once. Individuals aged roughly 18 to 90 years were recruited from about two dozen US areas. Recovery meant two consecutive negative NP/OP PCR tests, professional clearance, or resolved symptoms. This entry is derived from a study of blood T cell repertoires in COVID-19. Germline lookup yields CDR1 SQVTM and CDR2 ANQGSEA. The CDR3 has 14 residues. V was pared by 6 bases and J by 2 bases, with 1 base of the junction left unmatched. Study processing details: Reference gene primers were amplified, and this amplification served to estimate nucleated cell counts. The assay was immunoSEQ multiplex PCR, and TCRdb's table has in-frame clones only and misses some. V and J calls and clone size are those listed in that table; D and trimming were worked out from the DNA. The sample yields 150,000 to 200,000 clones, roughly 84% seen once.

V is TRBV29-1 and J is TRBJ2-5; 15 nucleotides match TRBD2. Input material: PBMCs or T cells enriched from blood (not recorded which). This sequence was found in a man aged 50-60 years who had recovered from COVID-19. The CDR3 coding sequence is TGCAGCGTGGGACTAGCGGGGGGACAAGAGACCCAGTACTTC. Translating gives CSVGLAGGQETQYF.